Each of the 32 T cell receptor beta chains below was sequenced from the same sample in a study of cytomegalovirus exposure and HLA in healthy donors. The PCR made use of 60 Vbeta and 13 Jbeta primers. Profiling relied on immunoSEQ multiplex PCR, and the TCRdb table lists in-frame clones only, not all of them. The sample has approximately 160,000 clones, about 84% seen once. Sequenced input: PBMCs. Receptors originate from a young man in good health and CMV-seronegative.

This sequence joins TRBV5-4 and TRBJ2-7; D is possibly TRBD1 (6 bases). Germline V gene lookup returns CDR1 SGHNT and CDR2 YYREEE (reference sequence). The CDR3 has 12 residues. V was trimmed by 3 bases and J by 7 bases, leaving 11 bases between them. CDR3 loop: CASSSGEKEQYF. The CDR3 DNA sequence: TGTGCCAGCAGCTCAGGGGAGAAGGAGCAGTACTTC.

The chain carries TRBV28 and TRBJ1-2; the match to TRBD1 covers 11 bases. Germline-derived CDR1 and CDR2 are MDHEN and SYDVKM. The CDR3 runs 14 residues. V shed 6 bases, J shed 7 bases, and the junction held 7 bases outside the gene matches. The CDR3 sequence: CASSRTGGIGGYTF. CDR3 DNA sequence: TGTGCCAGCAGCCGGACAGGGGGCATCGGTGGCTACACCTTC.

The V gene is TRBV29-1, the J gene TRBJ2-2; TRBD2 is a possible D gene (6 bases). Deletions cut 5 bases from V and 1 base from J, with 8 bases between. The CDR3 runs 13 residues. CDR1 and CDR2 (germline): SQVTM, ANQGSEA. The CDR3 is CSVRRENTGELFF. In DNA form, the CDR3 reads TGCAGCGTTAGGCGGGAGAACACCGGGGAGCTGTTTTTT.

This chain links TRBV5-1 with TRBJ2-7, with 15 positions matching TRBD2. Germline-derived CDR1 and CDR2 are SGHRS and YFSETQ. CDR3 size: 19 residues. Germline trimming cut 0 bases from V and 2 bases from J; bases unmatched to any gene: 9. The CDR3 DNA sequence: TGCGCCAGCAGCTTGGTTCTTGGGACTAGCGGGAGGAAACCCTACGAGCAGTACTTC. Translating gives CASSLVLGTSGRKPYEQYF. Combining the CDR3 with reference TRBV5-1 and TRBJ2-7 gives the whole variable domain KAGVTQTPRYLIKTRGQQVTLSCSPISGHRSVSWYQQTPGQGLQFLFEYFSETQRNKGNFPGRFSGRQFSNSRSEMNVSTLELGDSALYLCASSLVLGTSGRKPYEQYFGPGTRLTVT.

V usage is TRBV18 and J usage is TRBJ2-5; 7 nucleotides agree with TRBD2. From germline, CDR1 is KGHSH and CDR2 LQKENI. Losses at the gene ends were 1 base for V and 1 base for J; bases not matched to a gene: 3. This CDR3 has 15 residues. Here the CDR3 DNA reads TGTGCCAGCTCACCACGACTAGCACTCCAAGAGACCCAGTACTTC. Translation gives CASSPRLALQETQYF. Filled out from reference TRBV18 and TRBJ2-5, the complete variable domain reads NAGVMQNPRHLVRRRGQEARLRCSPMKGHSHVYWYRQLPEEGLKFMVYLQKENIIDESGMPKERFSAEFPKEGPSILRIQQVVRGDSAAYFCASSPRLALQETQYFGPGTRLLVL.

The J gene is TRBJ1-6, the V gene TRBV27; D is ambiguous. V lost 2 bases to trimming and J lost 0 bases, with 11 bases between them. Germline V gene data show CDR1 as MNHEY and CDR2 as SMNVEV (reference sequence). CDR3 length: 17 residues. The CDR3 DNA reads TGTGCCAGCAGTTTAGTGTCGGGATACTCCTATAATTCACCCCTCCACTTT. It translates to CASSLVSGYSYNSPLHF.

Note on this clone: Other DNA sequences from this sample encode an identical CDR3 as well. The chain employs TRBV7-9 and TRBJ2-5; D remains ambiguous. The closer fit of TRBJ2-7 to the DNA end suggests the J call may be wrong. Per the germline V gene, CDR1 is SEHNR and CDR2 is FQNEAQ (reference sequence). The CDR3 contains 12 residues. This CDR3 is CASSLSSYEQYF. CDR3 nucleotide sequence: TGTGCCAGCAGCTTAAGTTCCTACGAGCAGTACTTC.

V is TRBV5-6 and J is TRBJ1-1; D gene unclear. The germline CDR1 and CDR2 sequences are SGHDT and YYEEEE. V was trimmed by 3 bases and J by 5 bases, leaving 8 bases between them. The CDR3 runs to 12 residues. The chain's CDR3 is CASSSSGTEAFF. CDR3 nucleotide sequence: TGTGCCAGCAGCTCGTCCGGGACTGAAGCTTTCTTT.

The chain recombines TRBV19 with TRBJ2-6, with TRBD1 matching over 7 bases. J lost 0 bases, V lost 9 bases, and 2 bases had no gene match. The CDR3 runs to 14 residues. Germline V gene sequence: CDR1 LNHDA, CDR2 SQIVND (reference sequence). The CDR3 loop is CASGTDSGANVLTF. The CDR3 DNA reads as TGTGCCAGCGGGACAGACTCTGGGGCCAACGTCCTGACTTTC.

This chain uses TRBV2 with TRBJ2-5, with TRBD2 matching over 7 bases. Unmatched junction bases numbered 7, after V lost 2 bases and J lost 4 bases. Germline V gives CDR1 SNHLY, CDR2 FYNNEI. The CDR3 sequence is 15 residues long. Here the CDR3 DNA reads TGTGCCAGCAGTGAAATTAAGCGGGACGTAGAGACCCAGTACTTC. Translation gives CASSEIKRDVETQYF.

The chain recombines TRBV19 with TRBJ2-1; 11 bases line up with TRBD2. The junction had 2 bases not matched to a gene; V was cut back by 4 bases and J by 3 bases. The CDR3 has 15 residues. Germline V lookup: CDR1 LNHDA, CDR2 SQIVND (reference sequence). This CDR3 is CASSKGLAGYNEQFF. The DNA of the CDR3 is TGTGCCAGTAGTAAAGGACTAGCGGGCTACAATGAGCAGTTCTTC.

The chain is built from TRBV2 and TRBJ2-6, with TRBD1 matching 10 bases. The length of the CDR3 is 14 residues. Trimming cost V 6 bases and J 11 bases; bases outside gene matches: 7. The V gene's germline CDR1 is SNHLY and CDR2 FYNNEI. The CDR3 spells CASSHDRGRDVLTF. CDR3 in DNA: TGTGCCAGCAGCCACGACAGGGGGCGAGACGTCCTGACTTTC.

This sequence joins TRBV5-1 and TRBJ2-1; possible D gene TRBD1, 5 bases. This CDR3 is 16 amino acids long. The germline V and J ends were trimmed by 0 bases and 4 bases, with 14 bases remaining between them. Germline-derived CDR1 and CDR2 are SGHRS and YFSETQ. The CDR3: CASSLEGKLLYNEQFF. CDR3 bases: TGCGCCAGCAGCTTGGAGGGGAAACTCTTATACAATGAGCAGTTCTTC.

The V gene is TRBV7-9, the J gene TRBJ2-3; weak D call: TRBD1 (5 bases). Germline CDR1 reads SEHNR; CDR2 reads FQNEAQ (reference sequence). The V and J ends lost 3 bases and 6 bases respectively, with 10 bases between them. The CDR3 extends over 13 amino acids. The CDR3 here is CASSFQGSDTQYF. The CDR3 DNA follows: TGTGCCAGCAGCTTTCAGGGCTCGGATACGCAGTATTTT. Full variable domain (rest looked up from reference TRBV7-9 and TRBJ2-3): DTGVSQNPRHKITKRGQNVTFRCDPISEHNRLYWYRQTLGQGPEFLTYFQNEAQLEKSRLLSDRFSAERPKGSFSTLEIQRTEQGDSAMYLCASSFQGSDTQYFGPGTRLTVL.

DNA of the CDR3: TGCGCCAGCAGCCAAGGACAGGGGGCAGTGAGTGAGCAGTTCTTC. Amino acid sequence: CASSQGQGAVSEQFF. The chain employs TRBV4-1 and TRBJ2-1, with 10 nucleotides matching TRBD1. Trimming cost V 1 base and J 9 bases; bases outside gene matches: 6. The germline CDR1 and CDR2 sequences are MGHRA and YSYEKL. This CDR3 region has 15 residues.

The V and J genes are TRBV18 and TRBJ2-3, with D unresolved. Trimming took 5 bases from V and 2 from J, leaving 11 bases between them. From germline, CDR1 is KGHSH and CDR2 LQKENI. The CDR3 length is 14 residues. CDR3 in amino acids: CASSSYSNTDTQYF. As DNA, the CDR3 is TGTGCCAGCTCATCCTACTCGAACACAGATACGCAGTATTTT.

Here the CDR3 DNA reads TGTGCCAGCACCCCCGGGACAGGAAACACTGAAGCTTTCTTT. Translating it yields CASTPGTGNTEAFF. This rearrangement joins TRBV27 to TRBJ1-1; TRBD1 aligns across 8 bases. The CDR3 is 14 residues long. Germline trimming cut 7 bases from V and 2 bases from J; bases unmatched to any gene: 6. Germline CDR1 is MNHEY and CDR2 is SMNVEV (reference sequence).

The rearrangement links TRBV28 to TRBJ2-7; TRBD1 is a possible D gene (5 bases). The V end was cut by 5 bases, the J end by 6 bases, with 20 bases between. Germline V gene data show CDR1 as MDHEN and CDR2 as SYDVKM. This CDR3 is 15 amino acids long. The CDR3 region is CASSPGHLLWVEQYF. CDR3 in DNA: TGTGCCAGCAGTCCCGGACACCTACTTTGGGTCGAGCAGTACTTC.

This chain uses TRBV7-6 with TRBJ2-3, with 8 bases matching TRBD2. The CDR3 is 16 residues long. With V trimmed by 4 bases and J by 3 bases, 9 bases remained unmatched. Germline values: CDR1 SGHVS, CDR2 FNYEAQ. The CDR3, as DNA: TGTGCCAGCAGCTCCCGACCGGGACTAGGAACAGATACGCAGTATTTT. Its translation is CASSSRPGLGTDTQYF.

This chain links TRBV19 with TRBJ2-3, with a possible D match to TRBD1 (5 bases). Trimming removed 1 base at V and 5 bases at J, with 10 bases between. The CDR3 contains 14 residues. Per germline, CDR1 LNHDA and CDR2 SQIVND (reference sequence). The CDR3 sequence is CASSIAGMGDTQYF. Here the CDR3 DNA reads TGTGCCAGTAGTATAGCAGGGATGGGAGATACGCAGTATTTT.

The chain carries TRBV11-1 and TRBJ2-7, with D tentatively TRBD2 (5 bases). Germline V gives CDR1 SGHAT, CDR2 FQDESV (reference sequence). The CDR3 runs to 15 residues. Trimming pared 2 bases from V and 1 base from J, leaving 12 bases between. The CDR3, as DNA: TGTGCCAGCAGCTTACGTCCGGGATTTTCCTACGAGCAGTACTTC. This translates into CASSLRPGFSYEQYF.

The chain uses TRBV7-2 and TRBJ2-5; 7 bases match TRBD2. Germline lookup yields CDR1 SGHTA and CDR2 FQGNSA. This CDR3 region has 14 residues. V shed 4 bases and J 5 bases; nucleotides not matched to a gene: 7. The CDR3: CASSSTSYSETQYF. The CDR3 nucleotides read TGTGCCAGCAGCTCGACTAGCTACTCGGAGACCCAGTACTTC.

CDR3 in amino acids: CASSLDRGGSGYTF. The CDR3 coding sequence is TGTGCCAGCAGCTTAGACAGGGGGGGGAGCGGCTACACCTTC. This sequence joins TRBV13 and TRBJ1-2; 8 positions match TRBD1. Germline CDR1 PRHDT, CDR2 FYEKMQ (reference sequence). The CDR3 has 14 amino acids. V was pared by 1 base and J by 8 bases, with 6 bases of the junction left unmatched.

CDR3 nucleotide sequence: TGCGCCAGCAGGGGACAAGCCTACGAGCAGTACTTC. It codes for CASRGQAYEQYF. The chain joins TRBV5-1 to TRBJ2-7, with D maybe TRBD1 (6 bases). V was cut by 5 bases and J by 2 bases, with 8 bases left in between. CDR1 and CDR2 (germline): SGHRS, YFSETQ. The CDR3 is 12 residues long.

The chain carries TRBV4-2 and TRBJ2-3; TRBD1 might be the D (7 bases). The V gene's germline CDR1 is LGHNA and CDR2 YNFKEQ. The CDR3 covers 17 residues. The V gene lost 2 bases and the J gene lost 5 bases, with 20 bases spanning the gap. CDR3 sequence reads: CASSQLILGGGGDTQYF. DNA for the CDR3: TGTGCCAGCAGCCAACTTATCCTTGGAGGGGGCGGAGATACGCAGTATTTT.

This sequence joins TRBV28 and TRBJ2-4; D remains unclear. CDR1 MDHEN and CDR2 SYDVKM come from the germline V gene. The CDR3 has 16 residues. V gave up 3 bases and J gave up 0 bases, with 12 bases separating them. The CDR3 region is CASSFNQILAKNIQYF. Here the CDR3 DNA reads TGTGCCAGCAGTTTCAACCAAATACTAGCCAAAAACATTCAGTACTTC.

The CDR3 bases are TGCGCCAGCAGCCAGGACAGTCAAGAGACCCAGTACTTC. It codes for CASSQDSQETQYF. The J gene is TRBJ2-5, the V gene TRBV4-3; tentative D call: TRBD1 (6 bases). CDR1 is LGHNA, CDR2 YSLEER, per germline. Trimming stripped 3 bases from V and 2 bases from J, with 7 bases between. CDR3 length: 13 amino acids.

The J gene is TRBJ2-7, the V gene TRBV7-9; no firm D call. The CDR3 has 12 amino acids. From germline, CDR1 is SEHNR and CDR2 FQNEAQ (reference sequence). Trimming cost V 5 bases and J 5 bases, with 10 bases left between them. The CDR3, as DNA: TGTGCCAGCAGCCCCTTGAGCCACGAGCAGTACTTC. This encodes CASSPLSHEQYF.

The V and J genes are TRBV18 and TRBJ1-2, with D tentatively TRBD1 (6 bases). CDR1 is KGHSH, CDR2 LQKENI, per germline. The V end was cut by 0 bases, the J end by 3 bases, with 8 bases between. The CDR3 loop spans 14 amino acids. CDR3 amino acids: CASSPPAGDYGYTF. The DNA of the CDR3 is TGTGCCAGCTCACCACCGGCAGGGGACTATGGCTACACCTTC.

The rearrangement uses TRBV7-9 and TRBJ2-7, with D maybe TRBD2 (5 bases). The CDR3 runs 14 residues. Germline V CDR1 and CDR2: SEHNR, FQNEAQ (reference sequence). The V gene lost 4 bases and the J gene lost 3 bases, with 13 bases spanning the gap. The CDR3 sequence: CASSSPDGIYEQYF. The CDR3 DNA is TGTGCCAGCAGCTCCCCGGACGGGATCTACGAGCAGTACTTC.

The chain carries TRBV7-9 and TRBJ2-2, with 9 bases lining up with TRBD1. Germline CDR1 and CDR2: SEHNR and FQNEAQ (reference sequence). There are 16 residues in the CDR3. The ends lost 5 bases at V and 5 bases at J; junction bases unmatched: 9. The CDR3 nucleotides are TGTGCCAGCAGCGTACCGACAGGGGGATTTACCGGGGAGCTGTTTTTT. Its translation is CASSVPTGGFTGELFF. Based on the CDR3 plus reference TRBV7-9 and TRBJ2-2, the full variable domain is DTGVSQNPRHKITKRGQNVTFRCDPISEHNRLYWYRQTLGQGPEFLTYFQNEAQLEKSRLLSDRFSAERPKGSFSTLEIQRTEQGDSAMYLCASSVPTGGFTGELFFGEGSRLTVL.

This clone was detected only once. The CDR3 DNA sequence: TGTGCCAGCAGTTTAGGGGGGACGGGGACAGATACGCAGTATTTT. Protein product: CASSLGGTGTDTQYF. This rearrangement joins TRBV28 to TRBJ2-3; TRBD2 might be the D (6 bases). Germline CDR1 is MDHEN and CDR2 is SYDVKM. CDR3 length equals 15 residues. V was trimmed by 2 bases and J by 3 bases, leaving 12 bases between them. Full variable domain (missing parts from reference TRBV28 and TRBJ2-3): DVKVTQSSRYLVKRTGEKVFLECVQDMDHENMFWYRQDPGLGLRLIYFSYDVKMKEKGDIPEGYSVSREKKERFSLILESASTNQTSMYLCASSLGGTGTDTQYFGPGTRLTVL.